The clone carrying this TCR beta chain has only one observation. The sample has other DNA sequences that encode this CDR3 too. This entry comes from a study of shared clonotypes between healthy human individuals. Background on the study: The cohort had a couple of women and a few men, ages 18 to 49.

Trimming took off 4 bases at V and 6 bases at J, with 15 bases between the two ends. This CDR3 spans 14 amino acids. Germline CDR1 KGHSH, CDR2 LQKENI. The table came from immunoSEQ multiplex PCR; TCRdb's copy has only in-frame clones and leaves some out. This repertoire shows a few hundred thousand clones, around 72% found once; its top ten account for about a tenth. The TCR was taken from a man aged 25-45 years in good health. The chain uses TRBV18 and TRBJ1-2, with D tentatively TRBD1 (5 bases). What was sequenced was memory CD4+ T cells sorted from blood. Specified subset: CD45RA-negative fraction. Written as DNA, the CDR3 is TGTGCCAGCTCACTATCGACCGGGGCAGATGGCTACACCTTC. Translating gives CASSLSTGADGYTF.